This passage covers 14 T cell receptor beta chains from one sample sequenced in a study of PD-1 blockade in classical Hodgkin lymphoma. Regarding time point: cycle 4 day 1 (C4D1), after 5 to 7 weeks of nivolumab. All the patients suffered relapse after autologous stem cell transplantation, and brentuximab vedotin exposure differed. Magnetic depletion of unwanted cells isolated CD4+ T cells from thawed PBMCs. Assay: immunoSEQ multiplex PCR; the TCRdb copy retains only in-frame clones and omits some. In the table there are some 30,000 clones, around nine tenths of which are singletons. Source: CD4+ T cells from blood, taken before the fourth cycle of nivolumab. The receptor set was obtained from a human donor with classical Hodgkin lymphoma.

The chain employs TRBV19 and TRBJ2-1, with 10 bases identical to TRBD2. V lost 4 bases to trimming and J lost 3 bases; unmatched junction nucleotides: 3. Germline CDR1 is LNHDA and CDR2 is SQIVND (reference sequence). The length of the CDR3 is 15 residues. The CDR3 sequence is CASSTSSGSYNEQFF. The CDR3 DNA is TGTGCCAGTAGTACCTCTAGCGGGAGCTACAATGAGCAGTTCTTC.

The chain combines TRBV10-1 with TRBJ2-3; 12 nucleotides align to TRBD1. The CDR3 loop spans 16 amino acids. The ends lost 4 bases at V and 4 bases at J; junction bases unmatched: 6. From germline, CDR1 is WNHNN and CDR2 SYGVQD (reference sequence). The CDR3 reads CASSGGDRGRADTQYF. The CDR3 nucleotides read TGCGCCAGCAGTGGCGGGGACAGGGGGCGCGCAGATACGCAGTATTTT.

The CDR3 DNA follows: TGTGCCACCGCTAGGGATGGCTCCTACAATGAGCAGTTCTTC. Translated, it gives CATARDGSYNEQFF. The V and J genes are TRBV6-4 and TRBJ2-1; no definite D call. CDR3 length: 14 residues. V was trimmed by 10 bases and J by 0 bases, leaving 13 bases between them. Germline CDR1 is MRHNA and CDR2 is SNTAGT.

This clone was recorded only once. V and J are TRBV11-2 and TRBJ1-3, with unresolved D. V lost 3 bases, J lost 1 base, and 13 bases lay in between. The CDR3 loop spans 16 amino acids. Germline CDR1 and CDR2: SGHAT and FQNNGV. The CDR3, as DNA: TGTGCCAGCAGCTTTCAAGGAGCCAGGTCTGGAAACACCATATATTTT. Residues: CASSFQGARSGNTIYF.

The gene calls are TRBV9 and TRBJ1-1; D uncertain. The length of the CDR3 is 14 residues. Germline CDR1 and CDR2: SGDLS and YYNGEE. The ends were cut back, 3 bases at V and 1 base at J, with 10 bases in the middle. This CDR3 reads CASSDQAANTEAFF. For the CDR3, the DNA is TGTGCCAGCAGCGATCAGGCGGCGAACACTGAAGCTTTCTTT.

V is TRBV19 and J is TRBJ1-1; 7 nucleotides align to TRBD1. This CDR3 region has 18 residues. Looked up from germline, CDR1 is LNHDA and CDR2 is SQIVND (reference sequence). The V gene end was trimmed by 5 bases and the J gene end by 0 bases; junction bases not matched to a gene: 15. The CDR3 coding sequence is TGTGCCAGTAGTCCCTTACTCCGACAGGGATTTTTGAACACTGAAGCTTTCTTT. Translated: CASSPLLRQGFLNTEAFF. Variable domain in full (rest from reference TRBV19 and TRBJ1-1): DGGITQSPKYLFRKEGQNVTLSCEQNLNHDAMYWYRQDPGQGLRLIYYSQIVNDFQKGDIAEGYSVSREKKESFPLTVTSAQKNPTAFYLCASSPLLRQGFLNTEAFFGQGTRLTVV.

The chain employs TRBV6-5 and TRBJ1-2; 7 nucleotides agree with TRBD1. J lost 8 bases, V lost 4 bases, and 13 bases had no gene match. The CDR3 sequence is 15 residues long. CDR1 MNHEY and CDR2 SVGAGI come from the germline V gene. CDR3 in DNA: TGTGCCAGCAGTTCTCCCGGGACAGAGGCGAACGGCTACACCTTC. It codes for CASSSPGTEANGYTF.

This clone was observed a single time. The gene calls are TRBV5-1 and TRBJ2-7, with D possibly being TRBD1 or TRBD2 (5 bases each). Trimming cost V 0 bases and J 3 bases, with 13 bases left between them. The CDR3 covers 15 residues. Germline V gene data show CDR1 as SGHRS and CDR2 as YFSETQ. The CDR3 is CASSLAGGTGYEQYF. CDR3 coding DNA: TGCGCCAGCAGCTTGGCCGGTGGGACGGGCTACGAGCAGTACTTC.

The chain has TRBV6-1 and TRBJ1-5; D call uncertain. CDR1 and CDR2 (germline): MNHNS, SASEGT. The CDR3 loop spans 13 amino acids. Deletions cut 3 bases from V and 4 bases from J, with 7 bases between. The CDR3 protein is CASSDKYNQPQHF. The CDR3 bases are TGTGCCAGCAGTGATAAGTATAATCAGCCCCAGCATTTT.

The chain couples TRBV5-1 to TRBJ1-5; D unclear. The CDR3 has 16 residues. V shed 0 bases and J shed 1 base, with 11 bases lying between them. CDR1 is SGHRS and CDR2 is YFSETQ in the germline V gene. Written as DNA, the CDR3 is TGCGCCAGCAGCTTGGAACCCGGGATGAGCAATCAGCCCCAGCATTTT. Protein: CASSLEPGMSNQPQHF. The variable domain in full, with the rest retrieved from reference TRBV5-1 and TRBJ1-5, is KAGVTQTPRYLIKTRGQQVTLSCSPISGHRSVSWYQQTPGQGLQFLFEYFSETQRNKGNFPGRFSGRQFSNSRSEMNVSTLELGDSALYLCASSLEPGMSNQPQHFGDGTRLSIL.

V usage is TRBV7-9 and J usage is TRBJ1-2; weak D call: TRBD1 (5 bases). CDR1 and CDR2 from the germline V gene are SEHNR and FQNEAQ (reference sequence). The length of the CDR3 is 15 residues. Trimming stripped 5 bases from V and 8 bases from J, with 21 bases between. The CDR3 sequence is CASSHHVQASGGYTF. The CDR3, as DNA: TGTGCCAGCAGCCACCACGTACAGGCATCGGGAGGCTACACCTTC.

This chain uses TRBV19 with TRBJ2-1; TRBD2 aligns across 10 bases. Trimming cost V 4 bases and J 4 bases; bases outside gene matches: 7. CDR3 length: 16 residues. In germline, CDR1 is LNHDA, CDR2 SQIVND (reference sequence). The CDR3 nucleotides are TGTGCCAGTAGTAAGCGGGAGGGCCTAGGGTACAATGAGCAGTTCTTC. It yields the protein CASSKREGLGYNEQFF.

The count of this clone is one. The chain recombines TRBV12-5 with TRBJ2-1, with 8 positions matching TRBD2. V shed 5 bases and J 4 bases; nucleotides not matched to a gene: 10. The CDR3 has 16 amino acids. Germline CDR1 reads LGHNT; CDR2 reads FRNRAP. The CDR3 is CASGPGVAGLYNEQFF. DNA for the CDR3: TGTGCTAGTGGTCCAGGAGTAGCGGGACTTTACAATGAGCAGTTCTTC.

The J gene is TRBJ2-7, the V gene TRBV6-1; 9 bases align to TRBD1. This CDR3 is 14 amino acids long. J lost 4 bases, V lost 6 bases, and 7 bases had no gene match. Germline CDR1 MNHNS, CDR2 SASEGT. Here the CDR3 reads CASRDLQGAYEQYF. For the CDR3, the DNA is TGTGCCAGCAGAGACTTACAGGGGGCTTACGAGCAGTACTTC.